Here is one T cell receptor beta chain with its context. This sample stems from a study of blood T cell repertoires in COVID-19. The protocol was immunoSEQ multiplex PCR, while the TCRdb copy is restricted to in-frame clones and leaves out a portion. The sample lists hundreds of thousands of clones; 75% to 90% were seen once. Unmatched junction bases numbered 0, after V lost 1 base and J lost 0 bases. The CDR3 sequence is 13 residues long. Germline CDR1 and CDR2: GTSNPN and SVGIG (reference sequence). Sequencing used PBMCs or T cells enriched from blood (not recorded which). The TCR sequence derives from a young woman with acute COVID-19. The V and J genes are TRBV30 and TRBJ2-7, with 7 bases fitting TRBD1. The CDR3 DNA is TGTGCCTGGAGTGGGGACAGCTCCTACGAGCAGTACTTC. Translated: CAWSGDSSYEQYF.